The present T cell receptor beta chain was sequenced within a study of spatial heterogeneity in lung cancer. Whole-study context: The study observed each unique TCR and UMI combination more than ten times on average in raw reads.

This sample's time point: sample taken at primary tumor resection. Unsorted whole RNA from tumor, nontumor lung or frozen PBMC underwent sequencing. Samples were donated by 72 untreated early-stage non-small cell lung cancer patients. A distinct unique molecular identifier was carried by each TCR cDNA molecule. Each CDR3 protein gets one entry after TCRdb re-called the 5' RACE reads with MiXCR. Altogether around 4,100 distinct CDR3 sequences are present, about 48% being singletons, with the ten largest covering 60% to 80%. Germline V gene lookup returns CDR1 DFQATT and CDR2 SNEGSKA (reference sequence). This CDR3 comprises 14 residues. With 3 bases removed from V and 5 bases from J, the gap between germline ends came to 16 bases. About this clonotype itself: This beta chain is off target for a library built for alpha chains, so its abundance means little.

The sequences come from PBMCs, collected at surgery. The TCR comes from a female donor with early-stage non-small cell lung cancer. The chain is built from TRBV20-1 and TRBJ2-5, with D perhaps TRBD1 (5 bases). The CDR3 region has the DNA TGCAGTGCTAGCAGGGCTTTTGTTGAGGAGACCCAGTACTTC. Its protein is CSASRAFVEETQYF.